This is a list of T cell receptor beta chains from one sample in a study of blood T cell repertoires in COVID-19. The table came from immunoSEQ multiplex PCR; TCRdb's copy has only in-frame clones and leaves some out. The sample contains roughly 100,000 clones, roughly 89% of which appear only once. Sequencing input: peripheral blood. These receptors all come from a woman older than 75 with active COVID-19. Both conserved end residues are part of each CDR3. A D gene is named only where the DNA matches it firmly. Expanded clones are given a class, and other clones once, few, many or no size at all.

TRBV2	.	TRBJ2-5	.	CASEGGAVGETQYF	TGTGCCAGCGAGGGCGGGGCTGTTGGAGAGACCCAGTACTTC
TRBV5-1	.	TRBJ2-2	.	CASSSAGAGELFF	TGCGCCAGCAGCTCGGCAGGGGCCGGGGAGCTGTTTTTT
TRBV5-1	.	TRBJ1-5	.	CASSPGTYKGFVQPQHF	TGCGCCAGCAGCCCGGGGACATACAAAGGTTTCGTTCAGCCCCAGCATTTT
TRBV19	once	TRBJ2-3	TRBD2	CASVTSGAQYF	TGTGCCAGCGTGACTAGCGGCGCGCAGTATTTT
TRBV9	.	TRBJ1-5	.	CASSVAAGVNQPQHF	TGTGCCAGCAGCGTAGCGGCGGGGGTGAATCAGCCCCAGCATTTT
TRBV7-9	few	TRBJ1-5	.	CASSTGGGNQPQHF	TGTGCCAGCAGCACAGGAGGGGGCAATCAGCCCCAGCATTTT
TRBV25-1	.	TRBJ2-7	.	CASSEQLTYEQYF	TGTGCCAGCAGTGAACAGTTAACCTACGAGCAGTACTTC
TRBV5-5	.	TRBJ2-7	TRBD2	CASSLGSGTSGYEQYF	TGTGCCAGCAGCTTAGGGTCCGGGACTAGCGGCTACGAGCAGTACTTC
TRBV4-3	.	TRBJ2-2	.	CASSQDPEGPRYTGELFF	TGCGCCAGCAGCCAAGATCCGGAGGGACCACGCTACACCGGGGAGCTGTTTTTT
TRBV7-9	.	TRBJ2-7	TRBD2	CASSLDLTSGYYEQYF	TGTGCCAGCAGCCTCGATCTGACTAGCGGGTACTACGAGCAGTACTTC
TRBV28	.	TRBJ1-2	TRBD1	CASSPRTGEGYTF	TGTGCCAGCAGTCCCCGGACAGGGGAAGGCTACACCTTC
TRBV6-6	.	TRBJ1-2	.	CASSYSGGRNYGYTF	TGTGCCAGCAGTTACTCCGGGGGGCGTAACTATGGCTACACCTTC
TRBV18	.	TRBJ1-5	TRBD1	CASSPPSGGQPQHF	TGTGCCAGCTCACCACCATCAGGGGGTCAGCCCCAGCATTTT
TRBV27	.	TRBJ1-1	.	CASSPRGGVTLGTEAFF	TGTGCCAGCAGCCCTCGGGGAGGGGTCACGTTGGGCACTGAAGCTTTCTTT
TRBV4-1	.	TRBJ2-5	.	CASSQFGGTQYF	TGCGCCAGCAGCCAATTCGGGGGGACCCAGTACTTC
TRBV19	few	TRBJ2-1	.	CASNKGLAYNEQFF	TGTGCCAGTAATAAGGGACTGGCCTACAATGAGCAGTTCTTC
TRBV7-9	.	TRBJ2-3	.	CASSLAGTGSSTDTQYF	TGTGCCAGCAGCTTAGCGGGGACTGGCTCTAGCACAGATACGCAGTATTTT
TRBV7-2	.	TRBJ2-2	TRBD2	CASSPEAGDTGELFF	TGTGCCAGCAGCCCCGAGGCGGGGGATACCGGGGAGCTGTTTTTT
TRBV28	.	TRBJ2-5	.	CASSFRGRETQYF	TGTGCCAGCAGTTTTAGGGGTCGGGAGACCCAGTACTTC
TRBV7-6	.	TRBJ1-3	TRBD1	CASSENRDRVHTIYF	TGTGCCAGCAGCGAAAACCGGGACAGGGTACACACCATATATTTT
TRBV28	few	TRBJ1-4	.	CASSTTNEKLFF	TGTGCCAGCAGCACAACTAATGAAAAACTGTTTTTT
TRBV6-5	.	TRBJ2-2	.	CASNRAPNTGELFF	TGTGCCAGCAACAGGGCACCTAACACCGGGGAGCTGTTTTTT
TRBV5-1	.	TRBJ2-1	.	CASSLAEGYEQFF	TGCGCCAGCAGCTTGGCCGAGGGTTATGAGCAGTTCTTC
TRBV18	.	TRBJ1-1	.	CASSQGDTEAFF	TGTGCCAGCTCACAGGGGGACACTGAAGCTTTCTTT
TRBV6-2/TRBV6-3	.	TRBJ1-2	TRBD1	CASSQSPRTGQVYTF	TGTGCCAGCAGTCAATCACCTAGGACAGGGCAAGTCTACACCTTC
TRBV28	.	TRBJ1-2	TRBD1	CASSSGTGLNYGYTF	TGTGCCAGCAGTTCCGGGACAGGGTTGAACTATGGCTACACCTTC
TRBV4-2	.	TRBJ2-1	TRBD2	CASSQGGTGGEQFF	TGTGCCAGCAGCCAAGGGGGGACGGGGGGTGAGCAGTTCTTC
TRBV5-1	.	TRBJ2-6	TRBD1	CASTPGTGASGANVLTF	TGCGCCAGCACCCCAGGGACAGGGGCTTCTGGGGCCAACGTCCTGACTTTC
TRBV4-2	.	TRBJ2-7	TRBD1	CASSPGTGRSYEQYF	TGTGCCAGCAGCCCTGGGACAGGGCGATCCTACGAGCAGTACTTC
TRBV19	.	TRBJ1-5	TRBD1	CASSISGGGQGGNQPQHF	TGTGCCAGTAGTATTTCGGGCGGTGGACAGGGGGGCAATCAGCCCCAGCATTTT
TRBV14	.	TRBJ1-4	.	CASRLNSEELFF	TGTGCCAGCAGACTCAACTCAGAGGAACTGTTTTTT
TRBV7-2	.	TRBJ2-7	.	CASSSFYEQYF	TGTGCCAGCAGCTCCTTCTACGAGCAGTACTTC
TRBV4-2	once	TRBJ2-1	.	CASSSQREQFF	TGTGCCAGCAGCAGTCAGCGGGAGCAGTTCTTC
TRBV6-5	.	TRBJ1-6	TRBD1	CASREGQGYNSPLHF	TGTGCCAGCAGGGAGGGACAGGGGTATAATTCACCCCTCCACTTT
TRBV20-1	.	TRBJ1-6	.	CSAFGAPLHF	TGCAGTGCTTTCGGAGCACCCCTCCACTTT
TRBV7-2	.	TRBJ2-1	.	CASSLVGGHNEQFF	TGTGCCAGCAGCTTAGTCGGGGGACACAATGAGCAGTTCTTC